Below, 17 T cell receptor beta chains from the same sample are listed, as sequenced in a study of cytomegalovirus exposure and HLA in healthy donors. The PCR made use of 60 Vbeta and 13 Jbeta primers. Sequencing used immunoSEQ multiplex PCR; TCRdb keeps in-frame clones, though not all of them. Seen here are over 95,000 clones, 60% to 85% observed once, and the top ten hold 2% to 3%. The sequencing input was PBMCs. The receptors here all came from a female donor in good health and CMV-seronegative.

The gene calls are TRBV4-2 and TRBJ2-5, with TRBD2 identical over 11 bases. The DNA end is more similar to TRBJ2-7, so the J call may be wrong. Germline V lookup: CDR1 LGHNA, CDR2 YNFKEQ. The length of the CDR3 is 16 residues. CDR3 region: CASSHQTSGVSYEQYF. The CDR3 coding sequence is TGTGCCAGCAGCCATCAGACTAGCGGGGTTTCCTACGAGCAGTACTTC.

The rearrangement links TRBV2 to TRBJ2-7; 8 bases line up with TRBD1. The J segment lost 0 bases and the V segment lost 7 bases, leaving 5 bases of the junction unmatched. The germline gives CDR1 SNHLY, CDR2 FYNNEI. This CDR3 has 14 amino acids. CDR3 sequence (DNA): TGTGCCAGCACATCCGGGACAGGCTCCTACGAGCAGTACTTC. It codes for CASTSGTGSYEQYF. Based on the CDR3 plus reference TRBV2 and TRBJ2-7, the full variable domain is EPEVTQTPSHQVTQMGQEVILRCVPISNHLYFYWYRQILGQKVEFLVSFYNNEISEKSEIFDDQFSVERPDGSNFTLKIRSTKLEDSAMYFCASTSGTGSYEQYFGPGTRLTVT.

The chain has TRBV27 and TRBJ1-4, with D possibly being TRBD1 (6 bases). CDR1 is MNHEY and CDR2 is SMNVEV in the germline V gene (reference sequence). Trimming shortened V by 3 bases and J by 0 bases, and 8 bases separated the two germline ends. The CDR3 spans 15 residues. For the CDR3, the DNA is TGTGCCAGCAGTTTGAAGGGGGCAACTAATGAAAAACTGTTTTTT. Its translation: CASSLKGATNEKLFF. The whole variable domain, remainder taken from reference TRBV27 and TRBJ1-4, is EAQVTQNPRYLITVTGKKLTVTCSQNMNHEYMSWYRQDPGLGLRQIYYSMNVEVTDKGDVPEGYKVSRKEKRNFPLILESPSPNQTSLYFCASSLKGATNEKLFFGSGTQLSVL.

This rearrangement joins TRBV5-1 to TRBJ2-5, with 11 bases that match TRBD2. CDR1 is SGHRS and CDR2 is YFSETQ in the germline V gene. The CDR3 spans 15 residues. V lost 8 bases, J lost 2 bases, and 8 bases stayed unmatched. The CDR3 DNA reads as TGCGCCAGTACTAGCGGGGGACCCTTGCAAGAGACCCAGTACTTC. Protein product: CASTSGGPLQETQYF.

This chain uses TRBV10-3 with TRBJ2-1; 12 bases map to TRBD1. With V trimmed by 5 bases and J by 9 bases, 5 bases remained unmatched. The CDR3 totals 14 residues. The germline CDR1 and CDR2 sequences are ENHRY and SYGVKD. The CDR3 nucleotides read TGTGCCATCAGTACGGGACAGGGGGCTGGTGAGCAGTTCTTC. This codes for CAISTGQGAGEQFF.

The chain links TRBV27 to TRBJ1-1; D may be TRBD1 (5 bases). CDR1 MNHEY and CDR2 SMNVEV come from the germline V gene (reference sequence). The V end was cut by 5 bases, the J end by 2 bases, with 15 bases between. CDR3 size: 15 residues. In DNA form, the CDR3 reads TGTGCCAGCAGTCTCACACGGAGGGGAAACACTGAAGCTTTCTTT. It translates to CASSLTRRGNTEAFF.

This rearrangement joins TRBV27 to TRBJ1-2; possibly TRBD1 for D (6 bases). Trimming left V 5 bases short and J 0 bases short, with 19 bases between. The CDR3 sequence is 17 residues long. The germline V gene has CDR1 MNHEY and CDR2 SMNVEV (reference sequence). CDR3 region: CASSPSFGDTANYGYTF. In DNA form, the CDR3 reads TGTGCCAGCAGTCCCTCTTTCGGGGACACCGCTAACTATGGCTACACCTTC.

CDR3 coding DNA: TGTGCCAGCAGCTTAGCCCTGTTCTACGAGCAGTACTTC. Its protein is CASSLALFYEQYF. The chain combines TRBV11-2 with TRBJ2-7; D not resolved. The CDR3 spans 13 residues. Trimming left V 1 base short and J 3 bases short, with 7 bases between. CDR1 and CDR2 from the germline V gene are SGHAT and FQNNGV.

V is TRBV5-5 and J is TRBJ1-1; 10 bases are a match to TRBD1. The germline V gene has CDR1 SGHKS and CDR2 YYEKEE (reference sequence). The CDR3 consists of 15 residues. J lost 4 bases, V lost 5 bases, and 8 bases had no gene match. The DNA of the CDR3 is TGTGCCAGCAGTAGGGGACAGGGGTCGGGCACTGAAGCTTTCTTT. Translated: CASSRGQGSGTEAFF.

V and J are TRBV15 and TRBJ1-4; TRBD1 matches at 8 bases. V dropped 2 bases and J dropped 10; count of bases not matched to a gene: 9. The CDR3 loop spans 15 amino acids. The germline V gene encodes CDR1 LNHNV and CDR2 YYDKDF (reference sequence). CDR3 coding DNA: TGTGCCACCAGCAGACAGGGACAGGAGGGTGGAAAACTGTTTTTT. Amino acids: CATSRQGQEGGKLFF. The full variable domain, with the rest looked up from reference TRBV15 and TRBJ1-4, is DAMVIQNPRYQVTQFGKPVTLSCSQTLNHNVMYWYQQKSSQAPKLLFHYYDKDFNNEADTPDNFQSRRPNTSFCFLDIRSPGLGDTAMYLCATSRQGQEGGKLFFGSGTQLSVL.

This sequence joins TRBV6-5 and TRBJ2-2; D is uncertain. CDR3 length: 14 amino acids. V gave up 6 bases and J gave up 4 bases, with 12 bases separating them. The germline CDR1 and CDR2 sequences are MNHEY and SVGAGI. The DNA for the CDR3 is TGTGCCAGCAGGCGAGATTTGATCACCGGGGAGCTGTTTTTT. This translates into CASRRDLITGELFF.

The CDR3 here is CAWSPLGGYTF. The CDR3 DNA is TGTGCCTGGAGTCCTTTAGGAGGATACACCTTC. The chain combines TRBV30 with TRBJ1-2; the D is unclear. The V gene's germline CDR1 is GTSNPN and CDR2 SVGIG (reference sequence). V lost 2 bases, J lost 11 bases, and 12 bases lay in between. CDR3 length: 11 amino acids.

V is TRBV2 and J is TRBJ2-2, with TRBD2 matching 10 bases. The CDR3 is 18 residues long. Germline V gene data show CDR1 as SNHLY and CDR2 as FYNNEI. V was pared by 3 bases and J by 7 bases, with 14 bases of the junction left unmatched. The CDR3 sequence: CASSDIPSGGDHDGELFF. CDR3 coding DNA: TGTGCCAGCAGTGACATTCCTAGCGGGGGAGACCACGACGGGGAGCTGTTTTTT.

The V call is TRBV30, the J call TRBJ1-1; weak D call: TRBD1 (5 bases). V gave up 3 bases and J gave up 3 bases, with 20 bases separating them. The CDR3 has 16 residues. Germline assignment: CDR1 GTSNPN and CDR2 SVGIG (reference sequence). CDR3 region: CAWSAHTTGEDTEAFF. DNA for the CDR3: TGTGCCTGGAGCGCACACACCACGGGGGAGGACACTGAAGCTTTCTTT.

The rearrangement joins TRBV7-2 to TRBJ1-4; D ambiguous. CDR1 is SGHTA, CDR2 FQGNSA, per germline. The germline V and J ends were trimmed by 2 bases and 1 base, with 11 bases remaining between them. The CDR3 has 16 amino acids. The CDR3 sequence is CASSLSLPRTNEKLFF. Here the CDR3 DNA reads TGTGCCAGCAGCTTAAGCCTGCCCCGAACTAATGAAAAACTGTTTTTT.

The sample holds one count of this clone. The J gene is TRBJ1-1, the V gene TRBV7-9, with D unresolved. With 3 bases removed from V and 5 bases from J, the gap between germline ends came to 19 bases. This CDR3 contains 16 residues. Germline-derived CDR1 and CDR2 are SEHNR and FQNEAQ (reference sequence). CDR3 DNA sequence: TGTGCCAGCAGCTTCGAGGGCCGTGTGGTTTTGACTGAAGCTTTCTTT. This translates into CASSFEGRVVLTEAFF.

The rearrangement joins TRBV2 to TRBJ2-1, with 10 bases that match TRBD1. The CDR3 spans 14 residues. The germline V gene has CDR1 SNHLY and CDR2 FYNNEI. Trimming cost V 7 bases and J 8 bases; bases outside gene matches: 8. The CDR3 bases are TGTGCCAGCACTAGGGACAGGGGTCTCGATGAGCAGTTCTTC. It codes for CASTRDRGLDEQFF.